This T cell receptor (beta chain) was sequenced during a study of blood T cells in healthy people across ages. Study conclusions and caveats: Expanded clonotype changes were possibly confounded by unknown donor CMV status. Diversity was estimated from one million T cells, and these estimates were considered underestimates.

With regard to this clonotype: No antigen is known for it. Since no conserved phenylalanine or tryptophan closes the CDR3, a read error is the likely cause. The DNA is left out, because the CDR3 cannot be placed on it with certainty; the CDR3 is given as TCRdb lists it.

The authors ran a second PCR of about 7 to 11 cycles using a sample-barcoded 5' primer and a J-beta primer mix. TCRdb reprocessed the 5' RACE reads with MiXCR, giving one entry per CDR3 protein. The table records hundreds of thousands of distinct CDR3 sequences, about 34% of them present only once. Germline assignment: CDR1 SGHAT and CDR2 FQNNGV. 14 amino acids form the CDR3, both terminal residues included. Sequencing was performed on blood. This clonotype originated in a woman of 80 years or more in good health. V is TRBV11-2 and J is TRBJ1-2; TRBD1 reflects the table's D call only, with no check against the DNA. The CDR3 protein is CASSLDRQTQASTV.